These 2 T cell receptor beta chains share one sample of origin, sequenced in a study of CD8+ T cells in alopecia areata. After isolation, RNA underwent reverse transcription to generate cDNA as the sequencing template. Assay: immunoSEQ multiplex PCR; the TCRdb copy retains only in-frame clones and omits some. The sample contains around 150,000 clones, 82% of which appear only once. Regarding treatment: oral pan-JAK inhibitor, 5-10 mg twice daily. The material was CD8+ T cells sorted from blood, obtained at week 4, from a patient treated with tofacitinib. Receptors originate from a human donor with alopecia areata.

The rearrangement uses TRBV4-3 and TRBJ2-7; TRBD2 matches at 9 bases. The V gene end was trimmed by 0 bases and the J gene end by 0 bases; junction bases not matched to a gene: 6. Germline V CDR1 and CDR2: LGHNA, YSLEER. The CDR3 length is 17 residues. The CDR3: CASSQENSGGSSYEQYF. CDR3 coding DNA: TGCGCCAGCAGCCAAGAGAATAGCGGGGGAAGCTCCTACGAGCAGTACTTC.

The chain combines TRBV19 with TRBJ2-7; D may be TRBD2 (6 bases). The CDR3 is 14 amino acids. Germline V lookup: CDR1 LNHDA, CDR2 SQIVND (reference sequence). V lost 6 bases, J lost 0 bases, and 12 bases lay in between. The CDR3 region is CASRPTAGSYEQYF. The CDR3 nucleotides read TGTGCCAGTAGACCGACAGCGGGCTCCTACGAGCAGTACTTC.